Each of the 3 T cell receptor beta chains below was sequenced from the same sample in a study of blood T cell repertoires in COVID-19. Produced via immunoSEQ multiplex PCR; TCRdb's table is partial and in-frame only. The sample holds 40,000 to 60,000 clones; about 88% are singletons and the top ten take about 4%. Sequencing input: peripheral blood. The receptors here all came from a man aged 50 or older with active COVID-19.

The chain carries TRBV6-5 and TRBJ1-1; D unclear. Germline V lookup: CDR1 MNHEY, CDR2 SVGAGI. The CDR3 consists of 12 residues. V dropped 7 bases and J dropped 5 bases, with 11 bases sitting between them. The DNA of the CDR3 is TGTGCCAGCATGGGAGGGTGGACTGAAGCTTTCTTT. It specifies CASMGGWTEAFF.

The rearrangement links TRBV4-2 to TRBJ1-5, with TRBD1 as a possible D gene (5 bases). V was trimmed by 4 bases and J by 3 bases, leaving 19 bases between them. Per the germline V gene, CDR1 is LGHNA and CDR2 is YNFKEQ. The CDR3 extends over 17 amino acids. The CDR3 sequence is CASSPIPGGGSNQPQHF. In nucleotides, the CDR3 is TGTGCCAGCAGCCCTATTCCCGGGGGGGGGTCCAATCAGCCCCAGCATTTT.

This sequence joins TRBV5-8 and TRBJ2-2, with D perhaps TRBD2 (5 bases). Trimming stripped 4 bases from V and 6 bases from J, with 16 bases between. CDR3 length equals 15 residues. CDR1 is SGHTS and CDR2 is YDEGEE in the germline V gene. The CDR3, as DNA: TGTGCCAGCAGCCGGTCTGTGAGCGGCCCCGGGGAGCTGTTTTTT. It encodes CASSRSVSGPGELFF.